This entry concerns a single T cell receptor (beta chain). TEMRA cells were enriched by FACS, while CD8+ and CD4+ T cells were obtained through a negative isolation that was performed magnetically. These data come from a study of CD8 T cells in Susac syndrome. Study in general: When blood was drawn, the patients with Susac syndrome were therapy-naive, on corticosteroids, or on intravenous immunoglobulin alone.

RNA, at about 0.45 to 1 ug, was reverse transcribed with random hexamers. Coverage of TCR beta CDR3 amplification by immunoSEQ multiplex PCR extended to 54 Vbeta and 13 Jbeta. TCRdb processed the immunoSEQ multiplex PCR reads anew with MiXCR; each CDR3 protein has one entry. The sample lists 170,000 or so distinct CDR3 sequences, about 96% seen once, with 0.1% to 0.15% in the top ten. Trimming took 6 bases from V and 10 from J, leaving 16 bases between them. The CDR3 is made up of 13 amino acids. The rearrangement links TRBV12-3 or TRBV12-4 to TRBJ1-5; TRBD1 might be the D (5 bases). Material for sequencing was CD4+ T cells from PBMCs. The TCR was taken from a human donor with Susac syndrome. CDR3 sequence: CASRNLRGGPQHF. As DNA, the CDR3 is TGTGCCAGCAGAAACTTGAGGGGAGGACCCCAGCATTTT.